A selection of T cell receptor beta chains follows, all from one sample in a study of regulatory T cells in long-lasting Graves disease. TCRdb analysed the multiplex PCR reads with MiXCR anew, one entry per CDR3 protein. The table has about 400,000 distinct CDR3 sequences, 15% to 20% seen once. A further study also used this sample, focusing on T cells in Graves' hyperthyroidism and ophthalmopathy.

The sequenced sample was peripheral blood mononuclear cells (PBMCs), obtained at new diagnosis, from a patient treated with antithyroid drugs. The receptor set was obtained from a woman between 18 and 29 years old with Graves disease. Both conserved end residues are part of each CDR3. Fields, in order: clone size, J gene, D gene, V gene, CDR3 protein, CDR3 DNA. A D gene is named only where the DNA matches it firmly. Expanded clones get a size class; other rows say once, few or many, or leave the size out.

clone_size: many
j_call: TRBJ2-1
d_call: TRBD2
v_call: TRBV3-1
cdr3_aa: CASSQGPGGWNEQFF
cdr3_nt: TGTGCCAGCAGCCAAGGCCCGGGAGGGTGGAATGAGCAGTTCTTC

clone_size: many
j_call: TRBJ2-1
d_call: NA
v_call: TRBV7-9
cdr3_aa: CASSVGTHNEQFF
cdr3_nt: TGTGCCAGCAGCGTAGGGACCCACAATGAGCAGTTCTTC

clone_size: NA
j_call: TRBJ1-2
d_call: TRBD1
v_call: TRBV5-1
cdr3_aa: CASSLEVWDSNGYTF
cdr3_nt: TGTGCCAGCAGCTTGGAGGTTTGGGACAGCAATGGCTACACCTTC

clone_size: many
j_call: TRBJ2-4
d_call: TRBD1
v_call: TRBV28
cdr3_aa: CASSPAGQGAVKNIQYF
cdr3_nt: TGTGCCAGCAGTCCGGCGGGGCAGGGGGCGGTCAAAAACATTCAGTACTTC

clone_size: many
j_call: TRBJ2-1
d_call: NA
v_call: TRBV2
cdr3_aa: CASNLRWLSYEQFF
cdr3_nt: TGTGCCAGCAATCTCCGATGGTTATCTTATGAGCAGTTCTTC

clone_size: many
j_call: TRBJ2-7
d_call: NA
v_call: TRBV6-9
cdr3_aa: CASSYPARSYEQYF
cdr3_nt: TGTGCCAGCAGTTACCCGGCCCGCTCCTACGAGCAGTACTTC

clone_size: NA
j_call: TRBJ2-7
d_call: NA
v_call: TRBV7-9
cdr3_aa: CASSLVRGSPTYEQYF
cdr3_nt: TGTGCCAGCAGCTTAGTCAGAGGGAGCCCCACCTACGAGCAGTACTTC

clone_size: many
j_call: TRBJ2-5
d_call: NA
v_call: TRBV20-1
cdr3_aa: CSARDSKLPAETQYF
cdr3_nt: TGCAGTGCTAGAGATTCCAAACTACCGGCAGAGACCCAGTACTTC

clone_size: many
j_call: TRBJ2-7
d_call: NA
v_call: TRBV5-5
cdr3_aa: CASSLGGLAASAREQYF
cdr3_nt: TGTGCCAGCAGCTTGGGGGGATTAGCGGCCTCGGCGCGAGAGCAGTACTTC

clone_size: many
j_call: TRBJ2-6
d_call: NA
v_call: TRBV29-1
cdr3_aa: CSFSSGANVLTF
cdr3_nt: TGCAGCTTCAGCTCTGGGGCCAACGTCCTGACTTTC

clone_size: NA
j_call: TRBJ1-6
d_call: NA
v_call: TRBV27
cdr3_aa: CASSLSSESSHNSPLHF
cdr3_nt: TGTGCCAGCAGTTTATCGAGTGAGAGCTCCCATAATTCACCCCTCCACTTT

clone_size: NA
j_call: TRBJ2-3
d_call: NA
v_call: TRBV4-1
cdr3_aa: CASSQDYTRDSTDTQYF
cdr3_nt: TGCGCCAGCAGCCAAGATTACACCCGGGACAGCACAGATACGCAGTATTTT

clone_size: many
j_call: TRBJ2-7
d_call: NA
v_call: TRBV28
cdr3_aa: CASSLVSIGGGDKHF
cdr3_nt: TGTGCCAGCAGTTTGGTTTCGATCGGAGGGGGCGATAAGCACTTC

clone_size: few
j_call: TRBJ1-5
d_call: NA
v_call: TRBV2
cdr3_aa: CASRDTDQPQHF
cdr3_nt: TGTGCCAGCAGGGACACTGATCAGCCCCAGCATTTT

clone_size: many
j_call: TRBJ2-2
d_call: TRBD2
v_call: TRBV28
cdr3_aa: CASSAGWTSARTGELFF
cdr3_nt: TGTGCCAGCAGTGCAGGTTGGACTAGCGCGAGAACCGGGGAGCTGTTTTTT

clone_size: many
j_call: TRBJ2-5
d_call: NA
v_call: TRBV3-1
cdr3_aa: CASSRGPQETQYF
cdr3_nt: TGTGCCAGCAGCCGAGGACCGCAAGAGACCCAGTACTTC

clone_size: many
j_call: TRBJ2-5
d_call: TRBD1
v_call: TRBV4-1
cdr3_aa: CASSLRDRGLLETQYF
cdr3_nt: TGCGCCAGCAGCCTACGGGACAGGGGGCTATTGGAGACCCAGTACTTC

clone_size: many
j_call: TRBJ2-5
d_call: TRBD1
v_call: TRBV6-1
cdr3_aa: CASRAGTGPRQYF
cdr3_nt: TGTGCCAGCAGAGCCGGGACAGGACCTCGTCAGTACTTC

clone_size: many
j_call: TRBJ1-1
d_call: TRBD1
v_call: TRBV7-9
cdr3_aa: CASSLAGQTTEAFF
cdr3_nt: TGTGCCAGCAGCTTAGCGGGACAGACCACTGAAGCTTTCTTT

clone_size: few
j_call: TRBJ2-2
d_call: NA
v_call: TRBV24-1
cdr3_aa: CATRGSGTGELFF
cdr3_nt: TGTGCCACCAGGGGCTCGGGGACCGGGGAGCTGTTTTTT

clone_size: many
j_call: TRBJ1-3
d_call: NA
v_call: TRBV2
cdr3_aa: CASRIYSSGNTIYF
cdr3_nt: TGTGCCAGCAGGATATATAGCTCTGGAAACACCATATATTTT

clone_size: once
j_call: TRBJ2-7
d_call: TRBD2
v_call: TRBV24-1
cdr3_aa: CATSDLAGGPYEQYF
cdr3_nt: TGTGCCACCAGTGATCTAGCGGGAGGGCCCTACGAGCAGTACTTC

clone_size: many
j_call: TRBJ2-1
d_call: TRBD2
v_call: TRBV2
cdr3_aa: CASRSPPGGGSYNEQFF
cdr3_nt: TGTGCCAGCAGATCGCCCCCGGGGGGAGGCTCCTACAATGAGCAGTTCTTC

clone_size: many
j_call: TRBJ1-1
d_call: TRBD1
v_call: TRBV12-3/TRBV12-4
cdr3_aa: CASSLDRVGTEAFF
cdr3_nt: TGTGCCAGCAGCCTGGACAGGGTTGGAACTGAAGCTTTCTTT

clone_size: NA
j_call: TRBJ1-6
d_call: NA
v_call: TRBV19
cdr3_aa: CASSPMGSPLHF
cdr3_nt: TGTGCCAGTAGTCCGATGGGATCACCCCTCCACTTT

clone_size: NA
j_call: TRBJ2-7
d_call: TRBD2
v_call: TRBV29-1
cdr3_aa: CSASGGGRDSYEQYF
cdr3_nt: TGCAGCGCCTCTGGGGGAGGGAGGGACTCCTACGAGCAGTACTTC

clone_size: few
j_call: TRBJ1-1
d_call: TRBD1
v_call: TRBV29-1
cdr3_aa: CSVSDRGLTEAFF
cdr3_nt: TGCAGCGTTTCAGACAGGGGGCTTACTGAAGCTTTCTTT

clone_size: many
j_call: TRBJ2-1
d_call: TRBD2
v_call: TRBV20-1
cdr3_aa: CSAGPGTSGRNEQFF
cdr3_nt: TGCAGTGCTGGCCCGGGGACTAGCGGGAGGAATGAGCAGTTCTTC

clone_size: few
j_call: TRBJ2-2
d_call: NA
v_call: TRBV5-1
cdr3_aa: CASSLGGGGSSGGELFF
cdr3_nt: TGCGCCAGCAGCTTGGGAGGAGGTGGATCCTCCGGCGGGGAGCTGTTTTTT

clone_size: many
j_call: TRBJ1-4
d_call: NA
v_call: TRBV28
cdr3_aa: CASSSSGTTNEKLFF
cdr3_nt: TGTGCCAGCAGTTCATCGGGGACAACTAATGAAAAACTGTTTTTT

clone_size: many
j_call: TRBJ2-3
d_call: TRBD2
v_call: TRBV2
cdr3_aa: CASSRAGGADTQYF
cdr3_nt: TGTGCCAGCAGCAGAGCGGGAGGGGCAGATACGCAGTATTTT

clone_size: NA
j_call: TRBJ2-5
d_call: NA
v_call: TRBV28
cdr3_aa: CASRLGWAGETQYF
cdr3_nt: TGTGCCAGCAGGTTGGGGTGGGCTGGGGAGACCCAGTACTTC

clone_size: many
j_call: TRBJ1-1
d_call: NA
v_call: TRBV4-2
cdr3_aa: CASSQTSGFGTEAFF
cdr3_nt: TGTGCCAGCAGCCAGACATCAGGTTTCGGCACTGAAGCTTTCTTT

clone_size: many
j_call: TRBJ2-5
d_call: NA
v_call: TRBV3-1
cdr3_aa: CASSQSWETQYF
cdr3_nt: TGTGCCAGCAGCCAAAGTTGGGAGACCCAGTACTTC

clone_size: few
j_call: TRBJ2-7
d_call: NA
v_call: TRBV5-5
cdr3_aa: CASSLGVSTYEQYF
cdr3_nt: TGTGCCAGCAGCCTAGGGGTATCAACCTACGAGCAGTACTTC

clone_size: many
j_call: TRBJ2-1
d_call: NA
v_call: TRBV28
cdr3_aa: CASSRGAEQFF
cdr3_nt: TGTGCCAGCAGTAGGGGGGCAGAGCAGTTCTTC

clone_size: many
j_call: TRBJ2-3
d_call: NA
v_call: TRBV7-8
cdr3_aa: CASSLHPGRGGTDTQYF
cdr3_nt: TGTGCCAGCAGCTTGCACCCGGGACGGGGTGGCACAGATACGCAGTATTTT

clone_size: many
j_call: TRBJ2-7
d_call: NA
v_call: TRBV30
cdr3_aa: CAWSTGPSYEQYF
cdr3_nt: TGTGCCTGGAGTACGGGACCTTCCTACGAGCAGTACTTC

clone_size: many
j_call: TRBJ2-7
d_call: NA
v_call: TRBV3-1
cdr3_aa: CASSQGALTGYEQYF
cdr3_nt: TGTGCCAGCAGCCAAGGCGCCCTGACAGGCTACGAGCAGTACTTC

clone_size: many
j_call: TRBJ1-2
d_call: NA
v_call: TRBV3-1
cdr3_aa: CASSQGAGYTF
cdr3_nt: TGTGCCAGCAGCCAAGGCGCTGGCTACACCTTC

clone_size: once
j_call: TRBJ1-1
d_call: NA
v_call: TRBV7-2
cdr3_aa: CASSPTYVPESAFF
cdr3_nt: TGTGCCAGCAGCCCTACTTATGTCCCGGAATCAGCTTTCTTT

clone_size: few
j_call: TRBJ2-1
d_call: TRBD2
v_call: TRBV24-1
cdr3_aa: CATSDLSLTSGRASYNEQFF
cdr3_nt: TGTGCCACCAGTGATTTGAGTCTTACTAGCGGGAGGGCCTCCTACAATGAGCAGTTCTTC

clone_size: many
j_call: TRBJ1-4
d_call: NA
v_call: TRBV18
cdr3_aa: CASSRQAVNEKLFF
cdr3_nt: TGTGCCAGCTCCCGACAGGCTGTGAATGAAAAACTGTTTTTT

clone_size: many
j_call: TRBJ1-1
d_call: NA
v_call: TRBV11-2
cdr3_aa: CASSLSAEAFF
cdr3_nt: TGTGCCAGCAGCTTATCTGCTGAAGCTTTCTTT

clone_size: many
j_call: TRBJ2-1
d_call: NA
v_call: TRBV2
cdr3_aa: CASSGLEDNEQFF
cdr3_nt: TGTGCCAGCAGCGGACTGGAAGACAATGAGCAGTTCTTC

clone_size: many
j_call: TRBJ2-5
d_call: TRBD1
v_call: TRBV20-1
cdr3_aa: CSARGQGETQYF
cdr3_nt: TGCAGTGCTAGAGGACAGGGGGAGACCCAGTACTTC

clone_size: NA
j_call: TRBJ1-3
d_call: NA
v_call: TRBV7-2
cdr3_aa: CASSLDRFSGNTIYF
cdr3_nt: TGTGCCAGCAGCTTAGACAGGTTCTCTGGAAACACCATATATTTT

clone_size: many
j_call: TRBJ2-1
d_call: NA
v_call: TRBV11-2
cdr3_aa: CATAPGYNEQFF
cdr3_nt: TGTGCCACCGCCCCGGGTTACAATGAGCAGTTCTTC

clone_size: many
j_call: TRBJ1-1
d_call: TRBD1
v_call: TRBV12-3/TRBV12-4
cdr3_aa: CASSLGGGLGTEAFF
cdr3_nt: TGTGCCAGCAGTTTGGGAGGGGGCCTAGGCACTGAAGCTTTCTTT

clone_size: many
j_call: TRBJ2-2
d_call: NA
v_call: TRBV11-2
cdr3_aa: CASSLESGGLTGELFF
cdr3_nt: TGTGCCAGCAGCTTAGAGAGTGGGGGGCTCACCGGGGAGCTGTTTTTT

clone_size: many
j_call: TRBJ2-3
d_call: NA
v_call: TRBV6-1
cdr3_aa: CASSDSDTDTQYF
cdr3_nt: TGTGCCAGCAGTGACTCGGACACAGATACGCAGTATTTT

clone_size: NA
j_call: TRBJ1-2
d_call: TRBD1
v_call: TRBV5-1
cdr3_aa: CASSSDRVDGYTF
cdr3_nt: TGCGCCAGCAGCAGCGACAGGGTTGATGGCTACACCTTC

clone_size: many
j_call: TRBJ1-1
d_call: NA
v_call: TRBV13
cdr3_aa: CASSLAGPNTEAFF
cdr3_nt: TGTGCCAGCAGCTTAGCAGGGCCGAACACTGAAGCTTTCTTT

clone_size: many
j_call: TRBJ2-7
d_call: TRBD1
v_call: TRBV7-2
cdr3_aa: CASSSDRGAYEQYF
cdr3_nt: TGTGCCAGCAGCTCTGACAGGGGGGCATACGAGCAGTACTTC

clone_size: many
j_call: TRBJ2-7
d_call: NA
v_call: TRBV27
cdr3_aa: CASRPPGTPHEQYF
cdr3_nt: TGTGCCAGCAGGCCACCCGGGACCCCCCACGAGCAGTACTTC

clone_size: NA
j_call: TRBJ1-1
d_call: NA
v_call: TRBV5-4
cdr3_aa: CASSLTRGANTEAFF
cdr3_nt: TGTGCCAGCAGCTTGACTAGGGGCGCGAACACTGAAGCTTTCTTT

clone_size: many
j_call: TRBJ2-1
d_call: NA
v_call: TRBV11-2
cdr3_aa: CASSRQLSSYNEQFF
cdr3_nt: TGTGCCAGCAGCCGACAATTAAGCTCCTACAATGAGCAGTTCTTC

clone_size: few
j_call: TRBJ2-4
d_call: NA
v_call: TRBV28
cdr3_aa: CASRQTLAKNIQCF
cdr3_nt: TGTGCCAGCAGACAGACTCTAGCCAAAAACATTCAGTGCTTC